This T cell receptor beta chain was recorded in a study of T cell responses to AZD1222 COVID-19 vaccine. Study information: Second doses at about 4 or about 12 weeks were pooled.

Generated by immunoSEQ multiplex PCR, the TCRdb table keeps only in-frame clones and is missing some. Altogether around 80,000 clones are present, around nine tenths being singletons, with the ten largest covering approximately 11%. General observations from the study: Reportedly, nearly half of unique spike TCRs recognized epitopes outside B.1.351/B.1.1.7 mutations. White British people made up most donors, females outnumbered males, and clonal diversity was possibly underestimated. Increased Spike-specific TCR breadth and depth were observed after two AZD1222 doses.

Note on this clone: The antigen is undetermined.

Germline CDR1 reads SQVTM; CDR2 reads ANQGSEA. The CDR3 has 17 amino acids. Trimming removed 3 bases from V and 6 bases from J, with 24 bases in between. Material: peripheral blood, obtained on day 0 of AZD1222 vaccination. This TCR was recovered from an adult in good health. This chain joins TRBV29-1 and TRBJ2-1; D might be TRBD1 or TRBD2, each matching 5 bases. The CDR3 DNA sequence: TGCAGCGTTGAGCCCCGGGACCATACAGTAAAGCTCAATGAGCAGTTCTTC. Its translation is CSVEPRDHTVKLNEQFF.